Presented here are 12 T cell receptor beta chains from one specimen sequenced in a study of early T cells in non-severe SARS-CoV-2 infection. TCRdb reprocessed the 5' RACE reads with MiXCR, giving one entry per CDR3 protein. The sample comprises about 60,000 distinct CDR3 sequences, over 10% of which are singletons, and less than 6% rests with the top ten. The material sequenced was whole blood. The receptors come from an adult who was a healthcare worker with PCR-confirmed SARS-CoV-2 infection or an uninfected control (not recorded which).

This clonotype was recorded once. The gene calls are TRBV27 and TRBJ2-1; 10 bases agree with TRBD1. Trimming at V came to 6 bases and at J to 5 bases, leaving 10 bases not matched to a gene. The germline gives CDR1 MNHEY, CDR2 SMNVEV (reference sequence). The CDR3 runs to 16 residues. The CDR3 DNA reads as TGTGCCAGCAGATCCCCCGGACAGGGGGAAAACAATGAGCAGTTCTTC. This gives the protein CASRSPGQGENNEQFF.

This chain joins TRBV12-3 or TRBV12-4 and TRBJ1-3; maybe TRBD1 (5 bases). The CDR3 runs to 15 residues. V was cut by 6 bases and J by 0 bases, with 12 bases left in between. The CDR3 DNA follows: TGTGCCAGCAGGCCGGGACTCAGCTCTGGAAACACCATATATTTT. Its protein is CASRPGLSSGNTIYF.

This rearrangement joins TRBV5-5 to TRBJ1-4; unclear D gene. V lost 3 bases and J 8 bases, leaving 11 bases between the germline ends. The CDR3 covers 13 residues. Germline CDR1 reads SGHKS; CDR2 reads YYEKEE (reference sequence). The CDR3 protein is CASSYIMGEKLFF. CDR3 in DNA: TGTGCCAGCAGCTACATAATGGGGGAAAAACTGTTTTTT.

This clonotype was seen a few times. V usage is TRBV7-9 and J usage is TRBJ2-1, with D unresolved. The V end was cut by 3 bases, the J end by 8 bases, with 14 bases between. Germline V CDR1 and CDR2: SEHNR, FQNEAQ (reference sequence). The CDR3 totals 14 residues. This CDR3 reads CASSFPTEVDEQFF. The CDR3 coding sequence is TGTGCCAGCAGCTTCCCGACCGAAGTCGATGAGCAGTTCTTC.

The chain couples TRBV6-5 to TRBJ1-1, with no clear D. The CDR3 totals 9 residues. Germline CDR1 MNHEY, CDR2 SVGAGI. Trimming removed 10 bases at V and 10 bases at J, with 10 bases between. CDR3 sequence: CAILLGAFF. As DNA, the CDR3 is TGTGCCATCCTATTAGGAGCTTTCTTT.

This clonotype was counted many times. The chain is built from TRBV7-2 and TRBJ2-7, with 10 nucleotides matching TRBD1. CDR3 length equals 15 residues. Germline CDR1 and CDR2: SGHTA and FQGNSA. V gave up 5 bases and J gave up 2 bases; unmatched junction bases: 6. This CDR3 reads CASSPQGQGTYEQYF. The CDR3 region has the DNA TGTGCCAGCAGCCCCCAGGGACAGGGGACCTACGAGCAGTACTTC.

This clonotype was observed many times. This chain connects TRBV29-1 to TRBJ2-2; 10 bases fit TRBD1. The length of the CDR3 is 13 residues. Germline assignment: CDR1 SQVTM and CDR2 ANQGSEA. V lost 3 bases and J lost 6; bases outside the gene matches: 1. The CDR3 DNA is TGCAGCGTTGATGGGACAGGGGCCGGGGAGCTGTTTTTT. Amino acids: CSVDGTGAGELFF.

Points on this clonotype: A read error may explain this, as a much larger clone is one base away. This sequence joins TRBV12-3 or TRBV12-4 and TRBJ2-7; D is uncertain. The ends were cut back, 5 bases at V and 2 bases at J, with 4 bases in the middle. CDR3 length: 11 residues. CDR3 sequence: CASSNTYEQYF. In DNA form, the CDR3 reads TGTGCCAGCAGTAACACCTACGAGCAGTACTTC.

The rearrangement joins TRBV3-1 to TRBJ1-2; D is uncertain. Germline V lookup: CDR1 LGHDT, CDR2 YNNKEL (reference sequence). This CDR3 contains 16 residues. Trimming removed 5 bases at V and 4 bases at J, with 20 bases between. The CDR3 DNA follows: TGTGCCAGCAGCTCGGAATCTTCAGGCGGAATCTATGGCTACACCTTC. Its translation is CASSSESSGGIYGYTF.

The table lists this clonotype with many counts. This sequence joins TRBV7-6 and TRBJ2-1; 8 bases line up with TRBD2. Trimming at V came to 6 bases and at J to 0 bases, leaving 16 bases not matched to a gene. Germline V lookup: CDR1 SGHVS, CDR2 FNYEAQ. The CDR3 runs to 19 residues. In nucleotides, the CDR3 is TGTGCCAGCAGGGCTAGCGGGCTGTATCTGTCGAGCTCCTACAATGAGCAGTTCTTC. Its protein product is CASRASGLYLSSSYNEQFF.

This clonotype was counted many times. This chain connects TRBV7-8 to TRBJ1-5, with D unresolved. Germline loops: CDR1 SGHVS, CDR2 FQNEAQ. Deletions cut 5 bases from V and 6 bases from J, with 11 bases between. The CDR3 length is 13 residues. CDR3 sequence: CASSQRWRQPQHF. For the CDR3, the DNA is TGTGCCAGCAGCCAGAGGTGGCGTCAGCCCCAGCATTTT.

This clonotype was seen a handful of times. The gene calls are TRBV29-1 and TRBJ1-6, with D hard to call. Trimming shortened V by 0 bases and J by 11 bases, and 11 bases separated the two germline ends. Germline V gives CDR1 SQVTM, CDR2 ANQGSEA. This CDR3 contains 13 residues. The CDR3 nucleotides read TGCAGCGTTGAAGATTGGGCCGGGGCACCCCTCCACTTT. As protein: CSVEDWAGAPLHF.